These 24 T cell receptor beta chains were sequenced from one sample in a study of technical replicates of blood from a handful of donors. Repertoires were generated with immunoSEQ multiplex PCR, while TCRdb's copy carries only in-frame clones and drops some. Of roughly 70,000 clones in the sample, roughly 94% were seen once. Sequencing was carried out using T cells isolated from PBMCs. Receptors originate from a human donor in good health.

The chain recombines TRBV19 with TRBJ2-5; 8 bases are a match to TRBD2. V trimming: 3 bases; J trimming: 4 bases; junction bases outside the gene matches: 1. CDR1 LNHDA and CDR2 SQIVND come from the germline V gene (reference sequence). CDR3 length: 13 residues. The CDR3, as DNA: TGTGCCAGTAGTATGGGACTAGTAGAGACCCAGTACTTC. Amino acids: CASSMGLVETQYF.

The chain recombines TRBV5-4 with TRBJ2-7; TRBD1 matches 8 bases. The CDR3 runs 13 residues. CDR1 and CDR2 from the germline V gene are SGHNT and YYREEE (reference sequence). The V segment lost 2 bases and the J segment 3 bases; nucleotides outside the gene matches: 1. CDR3 nucleotides: TGTGCCAGCAGCTTCGGGACAGGCTACGAGCAGTACTTC. This sequence encodes CASSFGTGYEQYF.

The chain joins TRBV10-3 to TRBJ2-2; possibly TRBD2 for D (6 bases). Between the trimmed V and J ends, which lost 6 bases and 5 bases, there was a span of 13 bases. CDR3 length: 14 residues. CDR1 and CDR2 (germline): ENHRY, SYGVKD. The CDR3 nucleotides are TGTGCCATCAGGGGGGGAGAGTCGACCGGGGAGCTGTTTTTT. The encoded protein is CAIRGGESTGELFF.

This clone turned up a few times. The V gene is TRBV9, the J gene TRBJ2-2; 7 bases map to TRBD1. CDR1 is SGDLS, CDR2 YYNGEE, per germline. The ends lost 3 bases at V and 3 bases at J; junction bases unmatched: 5. CDR3 length: 15 residues. The CDR3 nucleotides are TGTGCCAGCAGCGGGACAGGAGAACACACCGGGGAGCTGTTTTTT. Translated, it gives CASSGTGEHTGELFF.

The chain has TRBV14 and TRBJ2-2; 8 bases fit TRBD2. Germline loops: CDR1 SGHDN, CDR2 FVKESK. The CDR3 covers 15 residues. The trim removed 4 bases at V and 8 bases at J, leaving 9 bases unmatched. The CDR3 spells CASSPASGSPGELFF. In DNA, the CDR3 is TGTGCCAGCAGCCCCGCGAGCGGGAGCCCTGGGGAGCTGTTTTTT.

This clone was recorded only once. The chain has TRBV30 and TRBJ2-1, with TRBD2 as a possible D gene (5 bases). Trimming pared 4 bases from V and 2 bases from J, leaving 9 bases between. The CDR3 sequence is 13 residues long. CDR1 GTSNPN and CDR2 SVGIG come from the germline V gene (reference sequence). For the CDR3, the DNA is TGTGCCTGGAACGAAGCGGCCTACAATGAGCAGTTCTTC. Translated, it gives CAWNEAAYNEQFF.

The chain employs TRBV5-1 and TRBJ1-5; no reliable D call. V gave up 0 bases and J gave up 0 bases, with 7 bases separating them. Germline CDR1 is SGHRS and CDR2 is YFSETQ. There are 15 residues in the CDR3. DNA for the CDR3: TGCGCCAGCAGCTTGGACAGTCATAGCAATCAGCCCCAGCATTTT. It codes for CASSLDSHSNQPQHF.

The V gene is TRBV19, the J gene TRBJ2-1; D is uncertain. V shed 4 bases and J shed 0 bases, with 13 bases lying between them. The germline gives CDR1 LNHDA, CDR2 SQIVND (reference sequence). CDR3 length: 16 residues. The CDR3 coding sequence is TGTGCCAGTAGTACACCGAAACCCAGCTCCTACAATGAGCAGTTCTTC. Protein sequence: CASSTPKPSSYNEQFF.

DNA for the CDR3: TGCGCCAGCAGCGCAACCGGGACAGTCTCCTACGAGCAGTACTTC. Its translation: CASSATGTVSYEQYF. The rearrangement joins TRBV5-1 to TRBJ2-7; 7 nucleotides match TRBD1. V lost 4 bases to trimming and J lost 0 bases; unmatched junction nucleotides: 7. Germline V CDR1 and CDR2: SGHRS, YFSETQ. The CDR3 loop spans 15 amino acids.

This chain links TRBV18 with TRBJ1-1; D call uncertain. Per germline, CDR1 KGHSH and CDR2 LQKENI. This CDR3 contains 17 residues. The V end lost 3 bases, the J end lost 1 base, and 18 bases lay between the germline ends. The CDR3 nucleotides are TGTGCCAGCTCACCTTCTACCTTTGAATATTGGAACACTGAAGCTTTCTTT. This encodes CASSPSTFEYWNTEAFF.

The chain recombines TRBV28 with TRBJ2-3, with 9 nucleotides matching TRBD2. The germline V gene has CDR1 MDHEN and CDR2 SYDVKM. V gave up 8 bases and J gave up 2 bases; unmatched junction bases: 5. The CDR3 runs to 14 residues. CDR3 sequence: CASGLAGLTDTQYF. The CDR3 DNA follows: TGTGCCAGCGGGCTAGCGGGACTCACAGATACGCAGTATTTT. The full variable domain, its missing parts supplied by reference TRBV28 and TRBJ2-3, is DVKVTQSSRYLVKRTGEKVFLECVQDMDHENMFWYRQDPGLGLRLIYFSYDVKMKEKGDIPEGYSVSREKKERFSLILESASTNQTSMYLCASGLAGLTDTQYFGPGTRLTVL.

CDR3 DNA sequence: TGTGCCAGCAGTCAACTAGCGGGAGTACTTGATGAGCAGTTCTTC. Protein: CASSQLAGVLDEQFF. The J gene is TRBJ2-1, the V gene TRBV25-1, with TRBD2 matching 11 bases. The V gene's germline CDR1 is MGHDK and CDR2 SYGVNS. This CDR3 comprises 15 residues. Trimming at V came to 5 bases and at J to 8 bases, leaving 8 bases not matched to a gene.

The gene calls are TRBV29-1 and TRBJ2-7; 7 positions agree with TRBD1. V lost 4 bases to trimming and J lost 0 bases; unmatched junction nucleotides: 3. The germline V gene encodes CDR1 SQVTM and CDR2 ANQGSEA. The CDR3 covers 13 residues. The CDR3 nucleotides are TGCAGCGTTGCGGGACAGAACTCCTACGAGCAGTACTTC. Protein: CSVAGQNSYEQYF.

The genes are TRBV19 and TRBJ1-5; the D is unclear. Trimming removed 2 bases at V and 5 bases at J, with 10 bases between. CDR3 length: 14 amino acids. Germline CDR1 LNHDA, CDR2 SQIVND (reference sequence). The CDR3 nucleotides read TGTGCCAGTAGTATACGGGAACATGATCAGCCCCAGCATTTT. Protein: CASSIREHDQPQHF.

V and J are TRBV14 and TRBJ2-7; 8 bases align to TRBD1. CDR1 is SGHDN, CDR2 FVKESK, per germline. V gave up 3 bases and J gave up 3 bases; unmatched junction bases: 4. CDR3 length: 14 residues. The CDR3 here is CASSHGTGDYEQYF. The DNA of the CDR3 is TGTGCCAGCAGCCACGGGACAGGTGACTACGAGCAGTACTTC.

J is TRBJ2-1 and V is TRBV4-2; the D is unclear. Germline CDR1 is LGHNA and CDR2 is YNFKEQ. V gave up 0 bases and J gave up 10 bases, with 13 bases separating them. This CDR3 is 14 amino acids long. The CDR3 coding sequence is TGTGCCAGCAGCCAAGAGATCGCGGTTCCGGAGCAGTTCTTC. Encoded protein: CASSQEIAVPEQFF.

This chain links TRBV19 with TRBJ2-3; maybe TRBD1 (5 bases). The germline V gene has CDR1 LNHDA and CDR2 SQIVND (reference sequence). Trimming removed 3 bases at V and 0 bases at J, with 7 bases between. This CDR3 region has 14 residues. The DNA for the CDR3 is TGTGCCAGTAGTATTACAGGTAGCACAGATACGCAGTATTTT. Its protein product is CASSITGSTDTQYF.

The chain employs TRBV5-1 and TRBJ1-2, with a weak D call TRBD1 (6 bases). CDR3 length: 16 amino acids. V shed 0 bases and J shed 5 bases, with 17 bases lying between them. The germline V gene has CDR1 SGHRS and CDR2 YFSETQ. The CDR3 bases are TGCGCCAGCAGCTTGGGTTCCTCGGGGGGGGCATATGGCTACACCTTC. This translates into CASSLGSSGGAYGYTF.

CDR3 loop: CASSPRDRGGNTIYF. CDR3 DNA: TGTGCCAGCAGCCCGAGGGACAGGGGGGGAAACACCATATATTTT. The chain couples TRBV7-9 to TRBJ1-3; 11 nucleotides align to TRBD1. This CDR3 spans 15 amino acids. Per the germline V gene, CDR1 is SEHNR and CDR2 is FQNEAQ (reference sequence). After removal of 5 bases from V and 4 bases from J, the junction contained 4 bases not matched to a gene.

The chain is built from TRBV27 and TRBJ1-1; possibly TRBD1 for D (5 bases). The CDR3 spans 15 residues. The V gene lost 0 bases and the J gene lost 5 bases, with 13 bases spanning the gap. The V gene's germline CDR1 is MNHEY and CDR2 SMNVEV (reference sequence). Here the CDR3 DNA reads TGTGCCAGCAGTTTATCGGGGTCAGGGCTGACTGAAGCTTTCTTT. Protein sequence: CASSLSGSGLTEAFF.

V usage is TRBV6-5 and J usage is TRBJ2-7; a weak D match, TRBD2 (6 bases). The CDR3 loop spans 11 amino acids. Deletions cut 10 bases from V and 6 bases from J, with 13 bases between. Germline values: CDR1 MNHEY, CDR2 SVGAGI. The CDR3 sequence: CATRGAREQYF. Here the CDR3 DNA reads TGTGCCACGCGGGGTGCTCGCGAGCAGTACTTC.

The rearrangement joins TRBV4-3 to TRBJ2-1; D is uncertain. Trimming pared 1 base from V and 1 base from J, leaving 11 bases between. Germline loops: CDR1 LGHNA, CDR2 YSLEER. The length of the CDR3 is 16 residues. CDR3 residues: CASSQVRYGSYNEQFF. Written as DNA, the CDR3 is TGCGCCAGCAGCCAAGTACGCTATGGTTCCTACAATGAGCAGTTCTTC.

This chain joins TRBV4-3 and TRBJ1-2; tentative D call: TRBD1 (6 bases). V dropped 2 bases and J dropped 7 bases, with 14 bases sitting between them. The CDR3 is 14 residues long. Germline values: CDR1 LGHNA, CDR2 YSLEER. The CDR3 reads CASSQLGGRAGYTF. The CDR3 DNA sequence: TGCGCCAGCAGCCAACTCGGGGGGCGGGCTGGCTACACCTTC.

J is TRBJ1-4 and V is TRBV7-9; possibly TRBD1 for D (6 bases). The CDR3 totals 13 residues. CDR1 and CDR2 from the germline V gene are SEHNR and FQNEAQ (reference sequence). The V end was cut by 6 bases, the J end by 8 bases, with 13 bases between. The CDR3 DNA is TGTGCCAGCAGATCCGGGACACTCGAAAAACTGTTTTTT. It specifies CASRSGTLEKLFF.